What follows is one T cell receptor (beta chain) and its context. CDR1 KGHSH and CDR2 LQKENI come from the germline V gene. The CDR3 contains 16 residues. V was clipped by 5 bases and J by 4 bases, with 20 bases between them. Only in-frame clones appear in the TCRdb table, and some are missing; sequencing was by immunoSEQ multiplex PCR. The sample shows 65,000 to 75,000 clones, more than 85% of them seen only once. This record comes from a study of control samples from healthy donors and cancer patients. The source of this sequence is a woman between 45 and 60 years old in good health. The V gene is TRBV18, the J gene TRBJ1-1; D is uncertain. The source material was blood. CDR3 DNA sequence: TGTGCCAGCTCAAGACAAAACCGGATCGGTGGCACTGAAGCTTTCTTT. It is translated as CASSRQNRIGGTEAFF.